This T cell receptor beta chain was profiled in a study of T cell repertoires in cytomegalovirus infection. For the study at large: Epitope selection comprised recently identified HLA-C-restricted CMV epitopes and well-studied HLA-B-restricted CMV epitopes. Indications of both CMV infection and matching HLA type were provided by public TCR beta signatures.

Via MiXCR, TCRdb re-called the reads, giving one row per CDR3 protein. The sample has roughly 860,000 distinct CDR3 sequences; 30% to 35% are singletons. Turning to this clonotype: Its specificity is not known.

Broader study findings: HLA-C-restricted CMV-specific TCR beta clonotypes prevailed in the ex vivo response. Pooled public TCR beta family frequency picked out CMV carriers with the relevant HLA.

The CDR3 covers 14 residues. V dropped 6 bases and J dropped 4; count of bases not matched to a gene: 8. Germline CDR1 is MDHEN and CDR2 is SYDVKM. The chain employs TRBV28 and TRBJ2-7; 8 nucleotides line up with TRBD1. The source is a human donor in good health (CMV status not recorded). Some clones in this sample may be carry-over from other donors' samples. The sample consisted of cultured CD8+ T cells from PBMCs, taken from culture after CMV antigen stimulation. DNA of the CDR3: TGTGCCAGCAGCACCCCTGGACAGGGTTACGAGCAGTACGTC. As protein: CASSTPGQGYEQYV.